This TCR beta chain originates from a study of OX40 agonist ivuxolimab in advanced cancers. Study context: Patients were dosed intravenously with ivuxolimab at 0.01 to 10 mg/kg every 2 weeks. Notes on the study in general: At 0.1 to 3.0 mg/kg and by week 6, CD4+ and CD8+ T cells in the blood had expanded clonally.

About this clone: The antigen is not known.

CDR3 size: 17 residues. The germline V gene encodes CDR1 MNHEY and CDR2 SMNVEV (reference sequence). J lost 2 bases, V lost 3 bases, and 12 bases had no gene match. Sequencing was performed with immunoSEQ multiplex PCR; in TCRdb, only in-frame clones are kept and a portion is missing. The table records 77,000 or so clones, approximately 95% of them present only once. V is TRBV27 and J is TRBJ2-7, with 8 bases identical to TRBD1. The receptor was derived from an adult with an advanced solid tumor such as melanoma, head and neck, liver or kidney cancer. The starting material was CD4+ or CD8+ T cells sorted from blood, obtained in a trial of the OX40 agonist ivuxolimab. CDR3: CASSFETGEVAPYEQYF. CDR3 DNA: TGTGCCAGCAGTTTCGAGACAGGGGAAGTGGCCCCCTACGAGCAGTACTTC.